The clone carrying this TCR beta chain was counted between two and nine times. Combining a sample-barcoded 5' primer with a J-beta primer mix, a second PCR ran for about 6 to 11 cycles. From the 5' RACE reads, TCRdb called clonotypes with MiXCR, one entry per CDR3 protein. Of some 1 million distinct CDR3 sequences detected, more than 40% appear once; the ten largest clones hold approximately 17%. This record belongs to a study of blood T cells in healthy people across ages. Sequencing was done on a sample of blood. This TCR derives from a woman aged 60 to 75 in good health.

CDR3 bases: TGTGCCAGCAGTTTTCCAGGGCCGAAAAACATTCAGTACTTC. Translating it yields CASSFPGPKNIQYF. The rearrangement joins TRBV12-3 or TRBV12-4 to TRBJ2-4; tentative D call: TRBD1 (5 bases). This CDR3 contains 14 residues. Deletions cut 3 bases from V and 4 bases from J, with 10 bases between.